This T cell receptor (beta chain) stems from a study of blood T cell repertoires in COVID-19. In the study overall: From the United States, Italy and Spain came samples of acute and convalescent COVID-19. The analysed material was cDNA or gDNA that came from T cells, B-cell-depleted T cells, or PBMCs.

Those who participated ranged in age from about 18 to 89 years and resided in around 22 US areas. Recovered status in Cohort 3 required two negative PCRs, clearance, or symptom resolution. CDR3 size: 13 residues. V gave up 4 bases and J gave up 5 bases; unmatched junction bases: 2. The germline gives CDR1 SEHNR, CDR2 FQNEAQ (reference sequence). Profiling relied on immunoSEQ multiplex PCR, and the TCRdb table lists in-frame clones only, not all of them. The sample lists 250,000 to 350,000 clones, roughly 86% occurring once. This chain links TRBV7-9 with TRBJ1-2; 9 nucleotides match TRBD1. The specimen sequenced was PBMCs or T cells enriched from blood (not recorded which). This receptor was taken from a woman aged 18-29 years who had recovered from COVID-19. The CDR3 region is CASSSDRGYGYTF. The CDR3 DNA sequence: TGTGCCAGCAGCTCGGACAGGGGTTATGGCTACACCTTC.